Listed below are T cell receptor beta chains from one sample, sequenced in a study of T cell repertoires in cytomegalovirus infection. What these receptors recognize is not known. TCRdb fed the reads into MiXCR, producing one record per CDR3 protein. The sample yields around 900,000 distinct CDR3 sequences, roughly 30% seen once. Here the sequenced sample was cultured CD8+ T cells from PBMCs, taken from culture after CMV antigen stimulation. The receptors come from a human donor in good health (CMV status not recorded). Some clones in this sample may be carry-over from other donors' samples. CDR3s include the opening cysteine and the closing phenylalanine or tryptophan. Each record gives: CDR3 length, J gene, clone size, V gene, D gene, CDR3 protein, CDR3 DNA. D genes are given only for firm matches. Clone size appears in some rows only: once, few, many, or a class for an expanded clone.

>13|TRBJ2-1|many|TRBV7-2|-
CASSLGVRGGQFF
TGTGCCAGCAGCTTAGGCGTCCGGGGTGGGCAGTTCTTC
>14|TRBJ2-1|-|TRBV19|-
CASSIWGLRDEQFF
TGTGCCAGTAGTATTTGGGGTCTGAGGGATGAGCAGTTCTTC
>16|TRBJ1-6|few|TRBV7-8|-
CASSSGFPGENSPLHF
TGTGCCAGCAGCTCCGGGTTCCCCGGTGAAAATTCACCCCTCCACTTT
>16|TRBJ2-5|-|TRBV5-4|TRBD2
CASSFFAGGSKRTQYF
TGTGCCAGCAGCTTCTTCGCGGGGGGTTCGAAGAGAACCCAGTACTTC
>14|TRBJ1-2|few|TRBV10-3|-
CAISESGPNYGYTF
TGTGCCATCAGTGAGTCGGGTCCAAACTATGGCTACACCTTC
>14|TRBJ1-1|few|TRBV7-2|-
CASSLWSLDTEAFF
TGTGCCAGCAGTCTTTGGAGTTTGGACACTGAAGCTTTCTTT
>13|TRBJ1-4|-|TRBV5-1|-
CASSLAPGGKLFF
TGCGCCAGCAGCTTGGCGCCGGGCGGCAAACTGTTTTTT
>13|TRBJ2-7|-|TRBV20-1|-
CSARDPHESEQYF
TGCAGTGCTAGAGATCCCCACGAGAGCGAGCAGTACTTC
>13|TRBJ2-5|few|TRBV28|TRBD1
CASRPGTGAAQYF
TGTGCCAGCAGACCCGGGACAGGGGCGGCCCAGTACTTC
>14|TRBJ2-7|-|TRBV7-2|-
CASSPGVPSYEQYF
TGTGCCAGCAGTCCAGGGGTCCCTTCCTACGAGCAGTACTTC
>11|TRBJ2-3|few|TRBV28|-
CASSLSHTQYF
TGTGCCAGCAGTTTATCCCATACGCAGTATTTT
>13|TRBJ1-2|few|TRBV20-1|-
CSARGGTTIGYTF
TGCAGTGCTAGAGGTGGCACGACTATAGGCTACACCTTC
>15|TRBJ1-1|few|TRBV4-1|-
CASSHPLTGNTEAFF
TGCGCCAGCAGCCATCCCCTGACAGGGAACACTGAAGCTTTCTTT
>17|TRBJ2-5|-|TRBV4-1|TRBD2
CASSQFWTSGSQETQYF
TGCGCCAGCAGCCAATTTTGGACTAGCGGGAGCCAAGAGACCCAGTACTTC
>15|TRBJ1-1|-|TRBV4-2|-
CASSPPAGSDTEAFF
TGTGCCAGCAGCCCACCAGCGGGGTCGGACACTGAAGCTTTCTTT
>13|TRBJ1-3|few|TRBV20-1|-
CSAPRGFGNTIYF
TGCAGTGCTCCTCGGGGTTTTGGAAACACCATATATTTT
>15|TRBJ2-5|few|TRBV5-4|-
CAFLRPGGPQETQYF
TGTGCCTTCCTCCGCCCCGGGGGACCTCAAGAGACCCAGTACTTC
>16|TRBJ2-1|-|TRBV24-1|TRBD1
CATSDMDRDAYNEQFF
TGTGCCACCAGTGATATGGACAGGGACGCCTACAATGAGCAGTTCTTC
>15|TRBJ1-5|few|TRBV10-3|-
CAISESDGTYQPQHF
TGTGCCATCAGTGAGTCGGATGGAACGTATCAGCCCCAGCATTTT
>12|TRBJ1-6|many|TRBV5-4|-
CASSPPDSPLHF
TGTGCCAGCAGCCCCCCCGATTCACCCCTCCACTTT
>17|TRBJ1-4|few|TRBV7-6|TRBD1
CASSFQMYMTGNEKLFF
TGTGCCAGCAGCTTCCAGATGTATATGACAGGGAATGAAAAACTGTTTTTT
>16|TRBJ1-2|-|TRBV15|-
CATSREGRGATGGYTF
TGTGCCACCAGCAGAGAAGGGCGGGGGGCAACTGGTGGCTACACCTTC
>14|TRBJ2-3|few|TRBV5-5|-
CASSLDLGPDTQYF
TGTGCCAGCAGCTTGGATCTAGGTCCAGATACGCAGTATTTT
>14|TRBJ1-4|-|TRBV5-5|-
CASSPNTRNEKLFF
TGTGCCAGCAGCCCGAACACCCGTAATGAAAAACTGTTTTTT
>14|TRBJ1-5|few|TRBV6-2/TRBV6-3|-
CASSWSSHNQPQHF
TGTGCCAGCAGTTGGTCATCTCACAATCAGCCCCAGCATTTT
>13|TRBJ1-2|few|TRBV6-2/TRBV6-3|TRBD1
CASSLQGALGYTF
TGTGCCAGCAGTCTACAGGGGGCTCTTGGCTACACCTTC
>15|TRBJ2-7|once|TRBV27|-
CASSLSPTALYEQYF
TGTGCCAGCAGTTTAAGTCCGACAGCCCTCTACGAGCAGTACTTC
>19|TRBJ1-5|-|TRBV27|-
CASSLSTTRLPGADQPQHF
TGTGCCAGCAGTTTAAGTACGACCCGGCTTCCCGGAGCAGATCAGCCCCAGCATTTT
>18|TRBJ2-1|-|TRBV19|TRBD1
CASSIDFNIRGPLNEQFF
TGTGCCAGTAGTATCGATTTCAATATCAGGGGGCCTTTGAATGAGCAGTTCTTC
>14|TRBJ2-7|-|TRBV19|TRBD1
CASSTGQALYEQYF
TGTGCCAGTAGTACCGGACAGGCACTCTACGAGCAGTACTTC
>14|TRBJ1-1|-|TRBV12-3/TRBV12-4|TRBD1
CASSFGQGLWEAFF
TGTGCCAGCAGTTTTGGACAGGGCCTGTGGGAAGCTTTCTTT
>17|TRBJ2-5|few|TRBV7-3|TRBD1
CASSRPKVGTGPETQYF
TGTGCCAGCAGCCGGCCCAAGGTGGGGACAGGGCCCGAGACCCAGTACTTC
>15|TRBJ2-1|few|TRBV2|TRBD2
CASKGAGGSYNEQFF
TGTGCCAGCAAGGGAGCGGGGGGTTCCTACAATGAGCAGTTCTTC
>17|TRBJ1-2|few|TRBV4-3|TRBD1
CASSLDREAAGGYGYTF
TGCGCCAGCAGCCTGGACAGGGAGGCGGCTGGCGGTTATGGCTACACCTTC
>17|TRBJ1-5|few|TRBV10-3|-
CAISESPGQGRNQPQHF
TGTGCCATCAGTGAATCTCCGGGACAAGGGCGCAATCAGCCCCAGCATTTT
>16|TRBJ2-2|many|TRBV19|-
CASKVGTQANTGELFF
TGTGCCAGTAAGGTCGGAACGCAGGCGAACACCGGGGAGCTGTTTTTT
>12|TRBJ1-1|-|TRBV6-5|-
CASSYLFGEAFF
TGTGCCAGCAGTTACCTTTTCGGAGAAGCTTTCTTT
>14|TRBJ2-1|many|TRBV5-8|TRBD2
CASSLVSGDNEQFF
TGTGCCAGCAGCTTGGTTAGCGGGGACAATGAGCAGTTCTTC
>13|TRBJ2-5|few|TRBV6-5|TRBD2
CASSRTSVETQYF
TGTGCCAGCAGTCGGACTAGCGTAGAGACCCAGTACTTC
>14|TRBJ2-7|-|TRBV4-1|-
CASSQDSQYYEQYF
TGCGCCAGCAGCCAAGATAGCCAGTACTACGAGCAGTACTTC
>14|TRBJ2-1|few|TRBV11-2|-
CASSLTKVYNEQFF
TGTGCCAGCAGCCTAACAAAAGTTTACAATGAGCAGTTCTTC
>13|TRBJ2-1|-|TRBV4-1|-
CASSQEPLHEQFF
TGCGCCAGCAGCCAAGAACCCCTACATGAGCAGTTCTTC
>16|TRBJ2-1|-|TRBV7-6|TRBD1
CASRSKPGQGIGEQFF
TGTGCCAGCAGATCTAAACCGGGACAGGGGATCGGTGAGCAGTTCTTC
>13|TRBJ1-2|few|TRBV25-1|-
CASSVGGAWGYTF
TGTGCCAGCAGTGTCGGGGGCGCGTGGGGCTACACCTTC
>14|TRBJ2-3|few|TRBV7-6|TRBD2
CASSLSGGVDTQYF
TGTGCCAGCAGCTTAAGCGGGGGCGTAGATACGCAGTATTTT
>18|TRBJ2-6|-|TRBV28|-
CASSSPVRRADGANVLTF
TGTGCCAGCAGTTCCCCCGTGAGGAGGGCAGATGGGGCCAACGTCCTGACTTTC